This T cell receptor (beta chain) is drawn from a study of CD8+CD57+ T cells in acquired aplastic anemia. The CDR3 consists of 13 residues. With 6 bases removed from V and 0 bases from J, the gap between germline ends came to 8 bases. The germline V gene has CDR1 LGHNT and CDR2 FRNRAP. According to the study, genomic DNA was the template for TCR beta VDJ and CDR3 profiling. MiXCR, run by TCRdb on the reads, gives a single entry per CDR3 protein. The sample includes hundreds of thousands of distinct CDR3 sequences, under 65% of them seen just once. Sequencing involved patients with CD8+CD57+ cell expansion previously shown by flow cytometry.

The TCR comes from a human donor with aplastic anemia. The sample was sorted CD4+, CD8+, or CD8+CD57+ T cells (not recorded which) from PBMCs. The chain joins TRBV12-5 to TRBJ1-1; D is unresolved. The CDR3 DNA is TGTGCTAGTGGCCAGACTGTGAACACTGAAGCTTTCTTT. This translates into CASGQTVNTEAFF.